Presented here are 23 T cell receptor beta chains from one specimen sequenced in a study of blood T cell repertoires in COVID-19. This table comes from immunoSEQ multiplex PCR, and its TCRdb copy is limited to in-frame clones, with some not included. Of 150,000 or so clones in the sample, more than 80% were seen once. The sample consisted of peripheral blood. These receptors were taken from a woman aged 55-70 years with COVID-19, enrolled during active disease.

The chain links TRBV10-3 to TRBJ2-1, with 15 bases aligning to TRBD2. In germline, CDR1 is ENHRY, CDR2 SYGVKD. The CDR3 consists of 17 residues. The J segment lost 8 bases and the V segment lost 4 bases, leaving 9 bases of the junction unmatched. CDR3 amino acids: CAISAGTSGGQRDEQFF. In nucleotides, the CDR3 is TGTGCCATCAGTGCCGGGACTAGCGGGGGGCAAAGGGATGAGCAGTTCTTC.

The CDR3 DNA reads TGTGCCAGCAGCTACACGACTAGCGGGATCACAGATACGCAGTATTTT. Its protein is CASSYTTSGITDTQYF. The V and J genes are TRBV7-9 and TRBJ2-3, with 11 bases fitting TRBD2. From germline, CDR1 is SEHNR and CDR2 FQNEAQ (reference sequence). The CDR3 has 16 residues. Trimming cost V 4 bases and J 2 bases; bases outside gene matches: 5.

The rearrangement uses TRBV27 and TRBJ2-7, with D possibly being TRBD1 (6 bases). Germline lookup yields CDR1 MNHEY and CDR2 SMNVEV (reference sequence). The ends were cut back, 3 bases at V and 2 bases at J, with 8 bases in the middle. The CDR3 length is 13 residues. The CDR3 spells CASSFAGAYEQYF. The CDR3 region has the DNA TGTGCCAGCAGTTTTGCAGGGGCCTACGAGCAGTACTTC.

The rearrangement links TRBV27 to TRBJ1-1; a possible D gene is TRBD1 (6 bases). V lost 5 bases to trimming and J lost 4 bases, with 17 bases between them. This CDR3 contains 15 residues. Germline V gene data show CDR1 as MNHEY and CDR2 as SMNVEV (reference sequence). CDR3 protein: CASSLSRGGSTEAFF. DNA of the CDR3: TGTGCCAGCAGTCTCTCCCGAGGGGGAAGCACTGAAGCTTTCTTT.

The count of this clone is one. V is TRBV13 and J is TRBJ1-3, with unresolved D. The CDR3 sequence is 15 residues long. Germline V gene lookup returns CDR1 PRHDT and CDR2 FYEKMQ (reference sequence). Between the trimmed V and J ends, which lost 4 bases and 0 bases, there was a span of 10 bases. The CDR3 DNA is TGTGCCAGCAGCTACGGGAGGAACTCTGGAAACACCATATATTTT. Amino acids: CASSYGRNSGNTIYF.

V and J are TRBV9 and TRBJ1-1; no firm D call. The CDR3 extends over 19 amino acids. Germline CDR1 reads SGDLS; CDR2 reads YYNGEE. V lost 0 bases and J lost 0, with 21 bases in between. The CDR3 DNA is TGTGCCAGCAGCGTAGATCTTAATACGGCGGGGAGCGTGAACACTGAAGCTTTCTTT. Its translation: CASSVDLNTAGSVNTEAFF.

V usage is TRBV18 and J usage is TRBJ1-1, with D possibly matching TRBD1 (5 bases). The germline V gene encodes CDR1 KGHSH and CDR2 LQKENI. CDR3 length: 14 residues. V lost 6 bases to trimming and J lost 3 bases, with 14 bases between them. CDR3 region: CASSPTGGDTEAFF. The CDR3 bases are TGTGCCAGCTCCCCCACCGGGGGGGACACTGAAGCTTTCTTT. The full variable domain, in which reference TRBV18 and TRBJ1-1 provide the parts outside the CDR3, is NAGVMQNPRHLVRRRGQEARLRCSPMKGHSHVYWYRQLPEEGLKFMVYLQKENIIDESGMPKERFSAEFPKEGPSILRIQQVVRGDSAAYFCASSPTGGDTEAFFGQGTRLTVV.

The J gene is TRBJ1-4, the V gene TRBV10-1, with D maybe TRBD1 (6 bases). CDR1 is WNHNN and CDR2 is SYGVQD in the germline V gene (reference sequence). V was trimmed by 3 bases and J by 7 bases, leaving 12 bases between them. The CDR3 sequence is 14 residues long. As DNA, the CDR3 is TGCGCCAGCAGTGACGGGGGGCTAGGTGAAAAACTGTTTTTT. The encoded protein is CASSDGGLGEKLFF.

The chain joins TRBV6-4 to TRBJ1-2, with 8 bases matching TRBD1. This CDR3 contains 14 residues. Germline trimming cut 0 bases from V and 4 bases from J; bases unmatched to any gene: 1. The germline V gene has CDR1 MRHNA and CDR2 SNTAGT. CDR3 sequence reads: CASSDSTGGYGYTF. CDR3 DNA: TGTGCCAGCAGTGACTCTACAGGGGGCTATGGCTACACCTTC.

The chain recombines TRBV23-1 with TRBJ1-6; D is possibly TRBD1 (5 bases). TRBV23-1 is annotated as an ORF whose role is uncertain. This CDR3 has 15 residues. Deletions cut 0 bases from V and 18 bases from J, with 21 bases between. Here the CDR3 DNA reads TGCGCCAGCAGTCAATCGCAAGGACACCGAACTCCCAGCCACTTT. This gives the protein CASSQSQGHRTPSHF.

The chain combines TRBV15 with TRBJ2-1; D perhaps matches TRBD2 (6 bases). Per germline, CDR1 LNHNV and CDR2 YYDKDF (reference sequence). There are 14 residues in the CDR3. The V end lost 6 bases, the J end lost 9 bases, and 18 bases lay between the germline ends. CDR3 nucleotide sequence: TGTGCCACCAGGGGAGGCCTAGCGCCGGGTGAGCAGTTCTTC. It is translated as CATRGGLAPGEQFF.

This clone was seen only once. The CDR3 spells CASTKGRNTEAFF. The CDR3, as DNA: TGCGCCAGCACGAAAGGGAGGAATACTGAAGCTTTCTTT. This chain connects TRBV5-1 to TRBJ1-1; D not certain. This CDR3 is built from 13 residues. V was trimmed by 6 bases and J by 5 bases, leaving 14 bases between them. In germline, CDR1 is SGHRS, CDR2 YFSETQ.

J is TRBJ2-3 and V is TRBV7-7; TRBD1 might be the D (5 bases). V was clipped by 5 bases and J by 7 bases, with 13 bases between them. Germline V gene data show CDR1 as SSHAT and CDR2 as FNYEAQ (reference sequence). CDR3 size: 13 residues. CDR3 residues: CASSPDRRNTQYF. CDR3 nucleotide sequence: TGTGCCAGCAGCCCTGACAGACGGAATACGCAGTATTTT.

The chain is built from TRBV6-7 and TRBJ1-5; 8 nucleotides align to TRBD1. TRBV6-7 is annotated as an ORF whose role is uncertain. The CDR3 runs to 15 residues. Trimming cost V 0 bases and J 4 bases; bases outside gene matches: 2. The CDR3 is CASSYSWTGNQPQHF. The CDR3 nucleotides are TGTGCCAGCAGTTACTCCTGGACAGGGAATCAGCCCCAGCATTTT.

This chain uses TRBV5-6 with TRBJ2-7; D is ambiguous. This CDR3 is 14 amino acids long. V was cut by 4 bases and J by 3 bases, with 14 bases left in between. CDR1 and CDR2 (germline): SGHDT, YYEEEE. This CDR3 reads CASSINTRIYEQYF. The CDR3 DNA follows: TGTGCCAGCAGCATCAACACCAGGATCTACGAGCAGTACTTC.

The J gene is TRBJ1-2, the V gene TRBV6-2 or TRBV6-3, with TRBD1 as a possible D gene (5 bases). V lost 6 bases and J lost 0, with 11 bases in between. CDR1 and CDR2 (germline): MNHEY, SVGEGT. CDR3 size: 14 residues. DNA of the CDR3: TGTGCCAGCAGCCCGGACACATCTAACTATGGCTACACCTTC. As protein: CASSPDTSNYGYTF.

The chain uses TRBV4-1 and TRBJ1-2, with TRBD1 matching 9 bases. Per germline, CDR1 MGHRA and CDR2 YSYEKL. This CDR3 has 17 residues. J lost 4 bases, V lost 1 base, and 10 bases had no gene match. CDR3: CASSQGVGQGSFYGYTF. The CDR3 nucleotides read TGCGCCAGCAGCCAAGGAGTCGGACAGGGGAGCTTCTATGGCTACACCTTC.

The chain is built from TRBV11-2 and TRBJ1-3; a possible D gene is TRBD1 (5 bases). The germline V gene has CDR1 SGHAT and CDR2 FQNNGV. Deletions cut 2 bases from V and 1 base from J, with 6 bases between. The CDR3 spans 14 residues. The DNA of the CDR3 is TGTGCCAGCAGCTTAACAGGTTCTGGAAACACCATATATTTT. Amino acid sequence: CASSLTGSGNTIYF.

CDR3 amino acids: CASSPSYVDEKLFF. As DNA, the CDR3 is TGTGCCAGCAGCCCTAGCTACGTTGACGAAAAACTGTTTTTT. The chain couples TRBV7-2 to TRBJ1-4, with no clear D. Germline CDR1 and CDR2: SGHTA and FQGNSA. The CDR3 length is 14 residues. The ends were cut back, 5 bases at V and 8 bases at J, with 15 bases in the middle.

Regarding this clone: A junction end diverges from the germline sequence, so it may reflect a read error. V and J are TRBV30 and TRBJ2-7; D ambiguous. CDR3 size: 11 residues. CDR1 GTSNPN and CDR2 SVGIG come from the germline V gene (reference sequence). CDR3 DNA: TGTGCCTGGAGTGTACTGGGCCGCAGCCTTTTC. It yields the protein CAWSVLGRSLF. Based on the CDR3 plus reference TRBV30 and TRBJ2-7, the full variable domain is SQTIHQWPATLVQPVGSPLSLECTVEGTSNPNLYWYRQAAGRGLQLLFYSVGIGQISSEVPQNLSASRPQDRQFILSSKKLLLSDSGFYLCAWSVLGRSLFGPGTRLTVT.

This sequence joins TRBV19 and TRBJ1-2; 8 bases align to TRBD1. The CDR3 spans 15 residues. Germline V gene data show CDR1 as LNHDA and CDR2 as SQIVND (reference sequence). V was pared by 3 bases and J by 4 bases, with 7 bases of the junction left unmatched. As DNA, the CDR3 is TGTGCCAGTAGTATGCCCGGGACAGGAGCCTATGGCTACACCTTC. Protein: CASSMPGTGAYGYTF.

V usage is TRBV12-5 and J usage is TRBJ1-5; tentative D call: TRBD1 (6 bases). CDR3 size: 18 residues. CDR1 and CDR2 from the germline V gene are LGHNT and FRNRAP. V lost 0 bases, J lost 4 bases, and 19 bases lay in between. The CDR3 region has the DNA TGTGCTAGTGGTTTGGTAGACAGGCAGGTAGGCGAGAATCAGCCCCAGCATTTT. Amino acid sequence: CASGLVDRQVGENQPQHF.

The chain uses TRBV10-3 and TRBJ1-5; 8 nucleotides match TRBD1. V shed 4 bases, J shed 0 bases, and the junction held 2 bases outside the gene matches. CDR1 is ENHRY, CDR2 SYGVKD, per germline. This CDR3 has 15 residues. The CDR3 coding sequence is TGTGCCATCAGTGGAGACAGGGGTAGCAATCAGCCCCAGCATTTT. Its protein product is CAISGDRGSNQPQHF.